The clone carrying this T cell receptor (beta chain) showed up just once. The sample originates from a study of early T cells in non-severe SARS-CoV-2 infection. The CDR3 sequence is 14 residues long. The germline CDR1 and CDR2 sequences are LGHDT and YNNKEL (reference sequence). V shed 5 bases and J shed 3 bases, with 12 bases lying between them. In the library, individual cDNA molecules carried attached unique molecular identifiers. TCRdb re-derived calls from the 5' RACE reads in MiXCR, one entry per CDR3 protein. The sample holds tens of thousands of distinct CDR3 sequences; around 9.7% are singletons and the top ten take around 20%.

The sequenced sample consisted of whole blood. This TCR was sampled from an adult who was a healthcare worker with PCR-confirmed SARS-CoV-2 infection or an uninfected control (not recorded which). The chain carries TRBV3-1 and TRBJ2-3; D tentatively fits TRBD1 or TRBD2 (5 bases each). The CDR3 nucleotides read TGTGCCAGCAGCGACAGAGGGCCTACAGATACGCAGTATTTT. Its protein is CASSDRGPTDTQYF.